Listed here are 29 T cell receptor beta chains from one sample, sequenced in a study of blood T cell repertoires in COVID-19. The data were produced by immunoSEQ multiplex PCR, yet TCRdb's version contains in-frame clones alone and is incomplete. This sample has about 74,000 clones, with roughly four fifths found just once. Sequenced: peripheral blood. These receptors originate from a human donor in a cohort sampled during active COVID-19.

The V call is TRBV3-1 (or the pseudogene TRBV3-2), the J call TRBJ1-2; D perhaps matches TRBD1 (5 bases). V lost 4 bases, J lost 4 bases, and 19 bases lay in between. This CDR3 comprises 16 residues. Germline lookup yields CDR1 LGHDT and CDR2 YNNKEL (reference sequence). The CDR3 DNA is TGTGCCAGCAGCCCTACGTCAGACAGCATAAGCTATGGCTACACCTTC. This encodes CASSPTSDSISYGYTF.

The chain uses TRBV11-2 and TRBJ2-7, with D maybe TRBD2 (6 bases). CDR3 length: 16 residues. V lost 5 bases, J lost 0 bases, and 17 bases lay in between. Germline CDR1 SGHAT, CDR2 FQNNGV. The CDR3 is CASSDRGGTSSYEQYF. CDR3 in DNA: TGTGCCAGCAGCGATAGGGGCGGGACGAGCTCCTACGAGCAGTACTTC. Filled out from reference TRBV11-2 and TRBJ2-7, the complete variable domain reads EAGVAQSPRYKIIEKRQSVAFWCNPISGHATLYWYQQILGQGPKLLIQFQNNGVVDDSQLPKDRFSAERLKGVDSTLKIQPAKLEDSAVYLCASSDRGGTSSYEQYFGPGTRLTVT.

Relative to its sample, this clone is medium-sized. One end of the junction fails to match germline, which may point to a read error. The chain couples TRBV7-9 to TRBJ2-7; TRBD2 is a possible D gene (6 bases). This CDR3 has 13 residues. The germline V gene encodes CDR1 SEHNR and CDR2 FQNEAQ (reference sequence). The CDR3 loop is CASSSPAGYGQYF. In DNA, the CDR3 is TGTGCCAGCAGCTCCCCTGCGGGGTACGGGCAGTACTTC.

This chain connects TRBV4-3 to TRBJ2-3; 8 nucleotides match TRBD2. The J segment lost 5 bases and the V segment lost 0 bases, leaving 7 bases of the junction unmatched. CDR1 is LGHNA, CDR2 YSLEER, per germline. CDR3 length: 16 amino acids. CDR3 residues: CASSQDPGGDLDTQYF. CDR3 bases: TGCGCCAGCAGCCAAGATCCGGGGGGGGACTTAGATACGCAGTATTTT.

The chain couples TRBV5-1 to TRBJ2-3; 16 bases agree with TRBD2. The germline CDR1 and CDR2 sequences are SGHRS and YFSETQ. Trimming took 4 bases from V and 5 from J; bases not matched to a gene: 4. This CDR3 has 16 residues. This chain's CDR3 is CASSKGLAGGQDTQYF. DNA of the CDR3: TGCGCCAGCAGCAAGGGACTAGCGGGGGGGCAAGATACGCAGTATTTT.

The J gene is TRBJ1-1, the V gene TRBV3-1 (or the pseudogene TRBV3-2); possible D gene TRBD1, 5 bases. V lost 2 bases and J 8 bases, leaving 9 bases between the germline ends. This CDR3 region has 12 residues. Germline V gives CDR1 LGHDT, CDR2 YNNKEL (reference sequence). The CDR3 is CASSQWQGEAFF. The CDR3 nucleotides read TGTGCCAGCAGCCAATGGCAGGGAGAAGCTTTCTTT.

This clone has only one observation. This sequence joins TRBV19 and TRBJ1-2; D call uncertain. Per germline, CDR1 LNHDA and CDR2 SQIVND (reference sequence). CDR3 length: 14 amino acids. The ends were cut back, 5 bases at V and 8 bases at J, with 18 bases in the middle. CDR3 amino acids: CASSPGPSVYGYTF. The DNA for the CDR3 is TGTGCCAGTAGTCCAGGTCCGTCAGTCTACGGCTACACCTTC.

The V and J genes are TRBV20-1 and TRBJ2-7; 10 positions agree with TRBD2. The J segment lost 2 bases and the V segment lost 5 bases, leaving 3 bases of the junction unmatched. There are 13 residues in the CDR3. Germline assignment: CDR1 DFQATT and CDR2 SNEGSKA (reference sequence). The CDR3, as DNA: TGCAGTGCTCGTGGACTAGCGGCCTACGAGCAGTACTTC. Translated, it gives CSARGLAAYEQYF.

V is TRBV30 and J is TRBJ1-1; the match to TRBD1 covers 7 bases. This CDR3 contains 15 residues. Germline V gene data show CDR1 as GTSNPN and CDR2 as SVGIG (reference sequence). V was clipped by 5 bases and J by 0 bases; unmatched bases: 9. In DNA form, the CDR3 reads TGTGCCTGGCGCTACCCGGACAGGATGAACACTGAAGCTTTCTTT. It is translated as CAWRYPDRMNTEAFF.

This chain links TRBV7-9 with TRBJ2-6, with D tentatively TRBD2 (6 bases). Germline V gene lookup returns CDR1 SEHNR and CDR2 FQNEAQ (reference sequence). This CDR3 contains 19 residues. V dropped 4 bases and J dropped 0 bases, with 19 bases sitting between them. CDR3 protein: CASSSARGRISSGANVLTF. CDR3 nucleotides: TGTGCCAGCAGCTCCGCACGGGGGAGAATATCCTCTGGGGCCAACGTCCTGACTTTC. The variable domain in full, with the rest retrieved from reference TRBV7-9 and TRBJ2-6, is DTGVSQNPRHKITKRGQNVTFRCDPISEHNRLYWYRQTLGQGPEFLTYFQNEAQLEKSRLLSDRFSAERPKGSFSTLEIQRTEQGDSAMYLCASSSARGRISSGANVLTFGAGSRLTVL.

Here the CDR3 reads CASSLEGLGTGELFF. The CDR3 DNA reads TGCGCCAGCAGCTTGGAGGGGCTGGGCACCGGGGAGCTGTTTTTT. The chain uses TRBV5-1 and TRBJ2-2, with D possibly TRBD1 on 5 matching bases. CDR1 is SGHRS and CDR2 is YFSETQ in the germline V gene. The CDR3 runs 15 residues. The ends were cut back, 0 bases at V and 4 bases at J, with 10 bases in the middle.

The chain has TRBV21-1 and TRBJ1-6. TRBV21-1 is described as a pseudogene. This CDR3 has 14 residues. CDR3 in amino acids: CAIRCPPSSSPLHF. The CDR3 DNA is TGTGCCATCCGTTGTCCCCCGAGTTCCTCACCCCTCCACTTT.

This chain connects TRBV18 to TRBJ2-5; TRBD2 matches at 12 bases. This CDR3 contains 14 residues. Per the germline V gene, CDR1 is KGHSH and CDR2 is LQKENI. Unmatched junction bases numbered 1, after V lost 3 bases and J lost 5 bases. The CDR3 DNA follows: TGTGCCAGCTCACCTGGACTAGCGGGGGAGACCCAGTACTTC. Translated: CASSPGLAGETQYF.

This clone was counted once. The gene calls are TRBV18 and TRBJ1-1; 7 positions agree with TRBD1. Germline assignment: CDR1 KGHSH and CDR2 LQKENI. The trim removed 6 bases at V and 6 bases at J, leaving 10 bases unmatched. The CDR3 has 14 residues. The CDR3, as DNA: TGTGCCAGCTCCCGGGACAGTCCCGAGTCTGAAGCTTTCTTT. Amino acid sequence: CASSRDSPESEAFF.

The chain carries TRBV3-1 (or the pseudogene TRBV3-2) and TRBJ1-1; unclear D gene. Germline CDR1 is LGHDT and CDR2 is YNNKEL (reference sequence). The CDR3 is made up of 14 amino acids. V was cut by 6 bases and J by 6 bases, with 17 bases left in between. The CDR3 loop is CASSRSLSIAEAFF. The CDR3 nucleotides are TGTGCCAGCAGTCGGAGCCTTAGTATCGCTGAAGCTTTCTTT.

The chain uses TRBV9 and TRBJ2-7; TRBD1 is a possible D gene (5 bases). CDR1 is SGDLS and CDR2 is YYNGEE in the germline V gene. Between the trimmed V and J ends, which lost 0 bases and 0 bases, there was a span of 10 bases. CDR3 size: 15 residues. In DNA, the CDR3 is TGTGCCAGCAGCGTAGCAGGGTCAACCTCCTACGAGCAGTACTTC. This codes for CASSVAGSTSYEQYF. Looking up the rest from reference TRBV9 and TRBJ2-7 gives the full variable domain: DSGVTQTPKHLITATGQRVTLRCSPRSGDLSVYWYQQSLDQGLQFLIQYYNGEERAKGNILERFSAQQFPDLHSELNLSSLELGDSALYFCASSVAGSTSYEQYFGPGTRLTVT.

The chain uses TRBV19 and TRBJ1-5, with D perhaps matching TRBD1 (5 bases). Germline V gives CDR1 LNHDA, CDR2 SQIVND (reference sequence). V was clipped by 7 bases and J by 5 bases, with 15 bases between them. This CDR3 is built from 14 residues. CDR3 bases: TGTGCCAGTACGGCAGGGTTGAAGCATCAGCCCCAGCATTTT. Residues: CASTAGLKHQPQHF.

The V call is TRBV5-6, the J call TRBJ1-1, with 7 bases fitting TRBD1. Germline V lookup: CDR1 SGHDT, CDR2 YYEEEE. The CDR3 is made up of 14 amino acids. The ends lost 6 bases at V and 6 bases at J; junction bases unmatched: 11. This CDR3 is CASNPRGNKAEAFF. The CDR3 region has the DNA TGTGCCAGCAACCCCAGGGGGAATAAGGCTGAAGCTTTCTTT.

The V gene is TRBV4-1, the J gene TRBJ2-1; possibly TRBD2 for D (6 bases). The germline V gene has CDR1 MGHRA and CDR2 YSYEKL. The CDR3 is 17 residues long. The V and J ends lost 0 bases and 12 bases respectively, with 24 bases between them. The CDR3 protein is CASSQESVAVAALGQFF. The CDR3, as DNA: TGCGCCAGCAGCCAAGAGTCTGTCGCGGTAGCGGCTCTCGGGCAGTTCTTC.

The chain couples TRBV3-1 (or the pseudogene TRBV3-2) to TRBJ1-6; perhaps TRBD1 as D (5 bases). The CDR3 extends over 14 amino acids. Germline loops: CDR1 LGHDT, CDR2 YNNKEL (reference sequence). The V end was cut by 4 bases, the J end by 10 bases, with 14 bases between. The CDR3 DNA reads as TGTGCCAGCAGCCTAGGGGTGGGTTCCTCACCCCTCCACTTT. It translates to CASSLGVGSSPLHF.

This clone was seen just once. V is TRBV9 and J is TRBJ1-1, with 7 nucleotides matching TRBD1. Germline loops: CDR1 SGDLS, CDR2 YYNGEE. This CDR3 is 14 amino acids long. The V gene end was trimmed by 2 bases and the J gene end by 5 bases; junction bases not matched to a gene: 6. The CDR3: CASSVTQGQTEAFF. The DNA for the CDR3 is TGTGCCAGCAGCGTTACACAGGGGCAGACTGAAGCTTTCTTT. The variable domain in full, completed from reference TRBV9 and TRBJ1-1, reads DSGVTQTPKHLITATGQRVTLRCSPRSGDLSVYWYQQSLDQGLQFLIQYYNGEERAKGNILERFSAQQFPDLHSELNLSSLELGDSALYFCASSVTQGQTEAFFGQGTRLTVV.

The chain joins TRBV7-9 to TRBJ2-3; 9 nucleotides match TRBD2. The CDR3 has 14 residues. Unmatched junction bases numbered 4, after V lost 6 bases and J lost 3 bases. CDR1 is SEHNR, CDR2 FQNEAQ, per germline (reference sequence). The DNA of the CDR3 is TGTGCCAGCAGAGCGGGGGGCGGAACAGATACGCAGTATTTT. This codes for CASRAGGGTDTQYF.

The chain recombines TRBV29-1 with TRBJ2-1, with 7 bases lining up with TRBD1. CDR3 length: 15 amino acids. V lost 4 bases and J lost 3; bases outside the gene matches: 9. Germline V CDR1 and CDR2: SQVTM, ANQGSEA. As DNA, the CDR3 is TGCAGCGTTGCCGTTGACAGGGTCTACTACAATGAGCAGTTCTTC. Translation gives CSVAVDRVYYNEQFF.

The chain carries TRBV9 and TRBJ2-3, with 8 bases identical to TRBD2. Germline CDR1 SGDLS, CDR2 YYNGEE. V dropped 0 bases and J dropped 11; count of bases not matched to a gene: 5. This CDR3 region has 13 residues. The CDR3 is CASSVGNAGGQYF. The CDR3 nucleotides read TGTGCCAGCAGCGTAGGAAATGCGGGGGGGCAGTATTTT. The full variable domain, in which reference TRBV9 and TRBJ2-3 provide the parts outside the CDR3, is DSGVTQTPKHLITATGQRVTLRCSPRSGDLSVYWYQQSLDQGLQFLIQYYNGEERAKGNILERFSAQQFPDLHSELNLSSLELGDSALYFCASSVGNAGGQYFGPGTRLTVL.

The gene calls are TRBV4-1 and TRBJ2-1; a possible D gene is TRBD1 (5 bases). Trimming pared 4 bases from V and 2 bases from J, leaving 18 bases between. Looked up from germline, CDR1 is MGHRA and CDR2 is YSYEKL. The CDR3 contains 17 residues. The CDR3 DNA reads TGCGCCAGCAGCCTCTCCCGAGCAGGGATTACCTACAATGAGCAGTTCTTC. This codes for CASSLSRAGITYNEQFF.

The rearrangement joins TRBV5-5 to TRBJ2-7; a weak D match, TRBD2 (6 bases). The CDR3 is 15 amino acids. The V and J ends lost 0 bases and 0 bases respectively, with 10 bases between them. The V gene's germline CDR1 is SGHKS and CDR2 YYEKEE (reference sequence). CDR3 DNA sequence: TGTGCCAGCAGCTTGGGGGGACTGGGCTCCTACGAGCAGTACTTC. It is translated as CASSLGGLGSYEQYF.

The rearrangement uses TRBV12-5 and TRBJ1-1; D is possibly TRBD1 (5 bases). The germline V and J ends were trimmed by 5 bases and 7 bases, with 14 bases remaining between them. CDR1 and CDR2 (germline): LGHNT, FRNRAP. The CDR3 covers 13 residues. The DNA of the CDR3 is TGTGCTAGTGGTCCCACGGGGGGTGGTGAAGCTTTCTTT. Translating it yields CASGPTGGGEAFF. Full variable domain (missing parts from reference TRBV12-5 and TRBJ1-1): DARVTQTPRHKVTEMGQEVTMRCQPILGHNTVFWYRQTMMQGLELLAYFRNRAPLDDSGMPKDRFSAEMPDATLATLKIQPSEPRDSAVYFCASGPTGGGEAFFGQGTRLTVV.

The chain couples TRBV27 to TRBJ2-7; TRBD1 aligns across 7 bases. V shed 6 bases and J 2 bases; nucleotides not matched to a gene: 16. Germline V CDR1 and CDR2: MNHEY, SMNVEV (reference sequence). This CDR3 contains 17 residues. This chain's CDR3 is CASRLPYPRDRAYEQYF. The CDR3 region has the DNA TGTGCCAGCAGACTTCCCTACCCCCGGGACAGAGCCTACGAGCAGTACTTC.

CDR3 protein: CASSLREGTEAFF. DNA of the CDR3: TGCGCCAGCAGTCTAAGAGAGGGCACTGAAGCTTTCTTT. This rearrangement joins TRBV5-1 to TRBJ1-1; D gene ambiguous. In germline, CDR1 is SGHRS, CDR2 YFSETQ. This CDR3 has 13 residues. V lost 5 bases to trimming and J lost 4 bases, with 12 bases between them. The full variable domain, completed using reference TRBV5-1 and TRBJ1-1, is KAGVTQTPRYLIKTRGQQVTLSCSPISGHRSVSWYQQTPGQGLQFLFEYFSETQRNKGNFPGRFSGRQFSNSRSEMNVSTLELGDSALYLCASSLREGTEAFFGQGTRLTVV.